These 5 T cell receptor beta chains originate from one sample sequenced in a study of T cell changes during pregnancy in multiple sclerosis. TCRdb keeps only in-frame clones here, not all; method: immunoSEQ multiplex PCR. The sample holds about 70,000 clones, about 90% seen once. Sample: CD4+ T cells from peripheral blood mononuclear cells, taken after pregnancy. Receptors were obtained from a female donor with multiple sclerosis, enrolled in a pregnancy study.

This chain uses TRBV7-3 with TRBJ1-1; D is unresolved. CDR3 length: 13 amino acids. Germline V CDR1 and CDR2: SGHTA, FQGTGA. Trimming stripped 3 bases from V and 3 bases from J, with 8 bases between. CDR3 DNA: TGTGCCAGCAGCTTCCTCGGGGACACTGAAGCTTTCTTT. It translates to CASSFLGDTEAFF. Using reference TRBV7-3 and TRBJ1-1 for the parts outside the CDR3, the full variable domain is GAGVSQTPSNKVTEKGKYVELRCDPISGHTALYWYRQSLGQGPEFLIYFQGTGAADDSGLPNDRFFAVRPEGSVSTLKIQRTERGDSAVYLCASSFLGDTEAFFGQGTRLTVV.

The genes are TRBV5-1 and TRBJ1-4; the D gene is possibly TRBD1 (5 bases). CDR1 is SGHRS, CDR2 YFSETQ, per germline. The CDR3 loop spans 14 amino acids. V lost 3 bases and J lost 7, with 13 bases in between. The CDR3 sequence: CASSYRQGGEKLFF. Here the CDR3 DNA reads TGCGCCAGCAGCTATCGGCAGGGAGGTGAAAAACTGTTTTTT. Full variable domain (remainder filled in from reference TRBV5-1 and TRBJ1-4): KAGVTQTPRYLIKTRGQQVTLSCSPISGHRSVSWYQQTPGQGLQFLFEYFSETQRNKGNFPGRFSGRQFSNSRSEMNVSTLELGDSALYLCASSYRQGGEKLFFGSGTQLSVL.

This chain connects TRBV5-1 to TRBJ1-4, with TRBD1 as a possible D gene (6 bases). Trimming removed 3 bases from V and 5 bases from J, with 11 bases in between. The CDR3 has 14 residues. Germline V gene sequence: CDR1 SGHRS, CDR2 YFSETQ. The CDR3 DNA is TGCGCCAGCAGCTGGAGGACAGTAAATGAAAAACTGTTTTTT. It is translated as CASSWRTVNEKLFF.

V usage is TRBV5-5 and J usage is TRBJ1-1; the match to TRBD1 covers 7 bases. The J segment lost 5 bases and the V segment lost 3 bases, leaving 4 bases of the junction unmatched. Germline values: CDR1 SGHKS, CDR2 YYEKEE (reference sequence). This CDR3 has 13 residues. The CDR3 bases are TGTGCCAGCAGCTCCACAGGGGAAACTGAAGCTTTCTTT. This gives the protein CASSSTGETEAFF.

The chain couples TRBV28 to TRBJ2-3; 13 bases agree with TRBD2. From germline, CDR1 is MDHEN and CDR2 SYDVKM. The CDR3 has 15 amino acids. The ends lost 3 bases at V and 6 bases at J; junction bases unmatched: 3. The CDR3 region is CASSFGLAGADTQYF. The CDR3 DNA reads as TGTGCCAGCAGTTTCGGACTAGCGGGAGCGGATACGCAGTATTTT.